These 10 T cell receptor beta chains originate from one sample sequenced in a study of blood T cells in healthy people across ages. Next came a second PCR, run for about 7 to 12 cycles, which used a sample-barcoded 5' primer along with a J-beta primer mix. TCRdb reprocessed the 5' RACE reads via MiXCR and lists one record per CDR3 protein. Of about 780,000 distinct CDR3 sequences in the sample, about 47% were seen once. Sequences were obtained from blood. The receptors come from a man at least 80 years old in good health.

This clonotype was seen only a few times. CDR3 protein: CASSSAGTTQETQYF. DNA for the CDR3: TGCGCCAGCAGCTCCGCCGGGACGACGCAAGAGACCCAGTACTTC. J is TRBJ2-5 and V is TRBV5-1; D is possibly TRBD1 or TRBD2 (5 bases each). Between the trimmed V and J ends, which lost 3 bases and 2 bases, there was a span of 14 bases. This CDR3 is built from 15 residues. Germline V gene lookup returns CDR1 SGHRS and CDR2 YFSETQ.

CDR3 DNA sequence: TGTGCCACCAGTGATAGGAAGGGCATGAACACTGAAGCTTTCTTT. Translating it yields CATSDRKGMNTEAFF. The chain joins TRBV24-1 to TRBJ1-1, with no clear D. CDR3 size: 15 residues. Trimming shortened V by 3 bases and J by 0 bases, and 10 bases separated the two germline ends. Per germline, CDR1 KGHDR and CDR2 SFDVKD.

In this sample, this clonotype turned up a few times. The chain carries TRBV12-3 or TRBV12-4 and TRBJ2-7; 8 bases line up with TRBD2. The V gene end was trimmed by 6 bases and the J gene end by 0 bases; junction bases not matched to a gene: 7. The CDR3 has 15 amino acids. The DNA for the CDR3 is TGTGCCAGCAGACGAACTAGCGGACCCTCCTACGAGCAGTACTTC. It yields the protein CASRRTSGPSYEQYF.

This chain uses TRBV10-3 with TRBJ1-2; D gene unclear. This CDR3 has 13 residues. Trimming cost V 4 bases and J 0 bases, with 6 bases left between them. Germline V CDR1 and CDR2: ENHRY, SYGVKD. The CDR3 bases are TGTGCCATCAGTGCAGACCCTAACTATGGCTACACCTTC. Its translation is CAISADPNYGYTF.

This clonotype has a handful of counts. V gene TRBV29-1 combines with J gene TRBJ1-2, with a tentative D call TRBD1 (6 bases). CDR3 length: 12 amino acids. Per the germline V gene, CDR1 is SQVTM and CDR2 is ANQGSEA. V lost 4 bases, J lost 3 bases, and 9 bases lay in between. The CDR3 loop reads CSVARTDYGYTF. CDR3 coding DNA: TGCAGCGTTGCCCGGACAGACTATGGCTACACCTTC.

This clonotype is a singleton in its sample. The chain combines TRBV12-3 or TRBV12-4 with TRBJ2-3; 11 bases align to TRBD1. V lost 6 bases and J lost 4; bases outside the gene matches: 12. The length of the CDR3 is 17 residues. The CDR3, as DNA: TGTGCCAGCAGCGCATCTCCGGGACAGGGGGGCCCAGATACGCAGTATTTT. Encoded protein: CASSASPGQGGPDTQYF.

This chain joins TRBV11-2 and TRBJ2-3, with 7 bases identical to TRBD2. Germline values: CDR1 SGHAT, CDR2 FQNNGV. This CDR3 contains 15 residues. The V segment lost 3 bases and the J segment 2 bases; nucleotides outside the gene matches: 5. CDR3 nucleotide sequence: TGTGCCAGCAGCTTGACTAGCAAAAACACAGATACGCAGTATTTT. It is translated as CASSLTSKNTDTQYF.

The chain recombines TRBV29-1 with TRBJ1-2; a weak D match, TRBD1 (5 bases). Germline V gene sequence: CDR1 SQVTM, CDR2 ANQGSEA. V was shortened by 1 base and J by 7 bases, with 13 bases between the two germline ends. This CDR3 is built from 13 residues. The CDR3 sequence: CSVEGAGAGGYTF. CDR3 DNA sequence: TGCAGCGTTGAAGGGGCCGGGGCTGGTGGCTACACCTTC.

V gene TRBV5-1 combines with J gene TRBJ2-3; 8 nucleotides align to TRBD2. J gave up 6 bases and V 0 bases, and 9 bases lay outside the gene matches. The CDR3 extends over 16 amino acids. Germline CDR1 is SGHRS and CDR2 is YFSETQ. CDR3 DNA: TGCGCCAGCAGCTTGGATGGAGCGGGAGCAACGGATACGCAGTATTTT. Its protein is CASSLDGAGATDTQYF.

This clonotype was counted ten times or more. The V and J genes are TRBV29-1 and TRBJ2-1, with 9 bases matching TRBD1. Germline CDR1 is SQVTM and CDR2 is ANQGSEA. V lost 3 bases, J lost 8 bases, and 8 bases stayed unmatched. This CDR3 is built from 14 residues. The CDR3: CSVEEAGQGHEQFF. In DNA, the CDR3 is TGCAGCGTTGAGGAAGCGGGACAGGGCCATGAGCAGTTCTTC.